The source of this TCR beta chain is a study of blood T cell repertoires in COVID-19. Study in general: The study drew acute and convalescent COVID-19 samples from the United States, Italy and Spain. Sample material is recorded as cDNA or gDNA derived from T cells, B-cell-depleted T cells, or PBMCs.

In the study's own analysis: Researchers report that nucleated cell counts were estimated from reference gene primer amplification. Clones were sequenced by immunoSEQ multiplex PCR, and TCRdb holds only the in-frame ones, with some missing. V, J and clone size are those of that table, while D and trimming were read from the DNA. The repertoire holds roughly 220,000 clones, with about 85% as singletons. V was clipped by 0 bases and J by 4 bases; unmatched bases: 10. From germline, CDR1 is SGHDT and CDR2 YYEEEE. The CDR3 length is 18 residues. This clonotype originated in a man aged 45 to 65 who had recovered from COVID-19. The chain uses TRBV5-6 and TRBJ1-5; 10 bases map to TRBD1. The specimen was peripheral blood. The CDR3 nucleotides read TGTGCCAGCAGCTTGGCCGGGACAGGGGTTATCCGGAATCAGCCCCAGCATTTT. Its translation is CASSLAGTGVIRNQPQHF.